This TCR beta chain comes out of a study of early stage breast cancer tumors. Study-wide context: About 80% of the 16 invasive tumors were ER+, PR+ and HER2-. Whole-study findings and limits: Functional markers like CD4, CD8 and FOXP3 were missed in bulk sequencing. Tumor and normal breast were distinguished via blood comparison in 14 of 16 patients.

With 9 bases removed from V and 5 bases from J, the gap between germline ends came to 19 bases. The CDR3 runs 15 residues. Germline V gene lookup returns CDR1 LNHDA and CDR2 SQIVND (reference sequence). Each sample had two DNA replicates, roughly 0.48 ug blood or around 1.6 ug tissue. Sequencing used immunoSEQ multiplex PCR; TCRdb keeps in-frame clones, though not all of them. In the table there are tens of thousands of clones, around 80% of which are singletons. Note on this clone: Its specificity is unknown.

The sequencing input was blood. The TCR originated in a person aged 35 to 50 with breast cancer. This rearrangement joins TRBV19 to TRBJ1-4; D might be TRBD1 (6 bases). CDR3 residues: CASRDKLALNEKLFF. DNA for the CDR3: TGTGCCAGCCGGGACAAACTTGCACTGAATGAAAAACTGTTTTTT.